This entry lists 22 T cell receptor beta chains sequenced from one sample in a study of blood T cell repertoires in COVID-19. Sequencing used immunoSEQ multiplex PCR; TCRdb keeps in-frame clones, though not all of them. The sample shows approximately 110,000 clones, around 81% of them seen only once. The sequencing sample was made of peripheral blood. These receptors were obtained from a man of 80 years or more with acute or convalescent COVID-19.

The chain employs TRBV28 and TRBJ2-7, with 8 positions matching TRBD1. The J segment lost 2 bases and the V segment lost 7 bases, leaving 10 bases of the junction unmatched. This CDR3 comprises 15 residues. Germline V CDR1 and CDR2: MDHEN, SYDVKM. CDR3 sequence reads: CASMLAGGRTYEQYF. Written as DNA, the CDR3 is TGTGCCAGCATGCTGGCAGGGGGCCGCACCTACGAGCAGTACTTC.

The V and J genes are TRBV28 and TRBJ2-7; TRBD1 matches at 8 bases. J lost 3 bases, V lost 3 bases, and 4 bases had no gene match. The CDR3 contains 14 residues. Germline CDR1 MDHEN, CDR2 SYDVKM. The CDR3 region has the DNA TGTGCCAGCAGTTTGACAGGGGAGAACTACGAGCAGTACTTC. It codes for CASSLTGENYEQYF.

The chain couples TRBV7-2 to TRBJ2-5; 8 bases align to TRBD2. Trimming took 3 bases from V and 5 from J; bases not matched to a gene: 5. The germline gives CDR1 SGHTA, CDR2 FQGNSA. The CDR3 sequence is 14 residues long. Written as DNA, the CDR3 is TGTGCCAGCAGCTTCAGGTCGGGAGGGGAGACCCAGTACTTC. Encoded protein: CASSFRSGGETQYF.

V gene TRBV2 combines with J gene TRBJ2-5; 8 bases agree with TRBD1. The CDR3 sequence is 18 residues long. Germline CDR1 and CDR2: SNHLY and FYNNEI. V dropped 3 bases and J dropped 2; count of bases not matched to a gene: 14. The CDR3 is CASSDNPIGQGQQETQYF. CDR3 DNA sequence: TGTGCCAGCAGTGATAACCCAATAGGACAGGGCCAACAAGAGACCCAGTACTTC.

The V call is TRBV2, the J call TRBJ2-5; perhaps TRBD2 as D (5 bases). Germline V CDR1 and CDR2: SNHLY, FYNNEI. The CDR3 covers 12 residues. V lost 6 bases, J lost 3 bases, and 8 bases lay in between. The chain's CDR3 is CASRGDKETQYF. The CDR3 region has the DNA TGTGCCAGCAGGGGAGACAAAGAGACCCAGTACTTC.

This sequence joins TRBV28 and TRBJ1-2; D gene ambiguous. Germline V gene data show CDR1 as MDHEN and CDR2 as SYDVKM. V lost 3 bases, J lost 5 bases, and 10 bases lay in between. The CDR3 contains 13 residues. CDR3 region: CASSLTGLYGYTF. The CDR3 DNA reads TGTGCCAGCAGTTTGACGGGATTATATGGCTACACCTTC.

This clone was detected only a few times. This rearrangement joins TRBV7-2 to TRBJ2-2, with 9 bases that match TRBD2. Trimming at V came to 5 bases and at J to 6 bases, leaving 10 bases not matched to a gene. Looked up from germline, CDR1 is SGHTA and CDR2 is FQGNSA. The length of the CDR3 is 16 residues. CDR3: CASSVSPGLASGELFF. DNA for the CDR3: TGTGCCAGCAGCGTATCTCCGGGACTAGCATCCGGGGAGCTGTTTTTT.

The table lists this clone with a few counts. The chain joins TRBV27 to TRBJ2-1; 8 nucleotides agree with TRBD2. Germline CDR1 is MNHEY and CDR2 is SMNVEV (reference sequence). The CDR3 totals 14 residues. The V and J ends lost 10 bases and 3 bases, in that order; junction bases with no gene match: 8. CDR3 sequence: CAKSGGGHYNEQFF. The CDR3 nucleotides read TGTGCCAAAAGCGGGGGAGGTCACTACAATGAGCAGTTCTTC.

The chain carries TRBV11-2 and TRBJ2-1, with 9 positions matching TRBD2. The CDR3 is made up of 15 amino acids. V lost 3 bases to trimming and J lost 5 bases; unmatched junction nucleotides: 5. CDR1 SGHAT and CDR2 FQNNGV come from the germline V gene. The CDR3 DNA is TGTGCCAGCAGCTTCCGGACTAGCGCCAACAATGAGCAGTTCTTC. Translation: CASSFRTSANNEQFF.

The V call is TRBV6-2 or TRBV6-3, the J call TRBJ1-5; D unclear. V was pared by 2 bases and J by 4 bases, with 12 bases between. The V gene's germline CDR1 is MNHEY and CDR2 SVGEGT. The CDR3 contains 15 residues. The CDR3 DNA follows: TGTGCCAGCAGTTACGTTCTCCCGGGGAATCAGCCCCAGCATTTT. Residues: CASSYVLPGNQPQHF.

The V and J genes are TRBV3-1 (or the pseudogene TRBV3-2) and TRBJ1-2, with 7 bases fitting TRBD1. J lost 7 bases, V lost 3 bases, and 14 bases had no gene match. The CDR3 has 16 amino acids. Germline V gene sequence: CDR1 LGHDT, CDR2 YNNKEL (reference sequence). CDR3 sequence reads: CASSQGSKGAGSGYTF. The CDR3 DNA follows: TGTGCCAGCAGCCAGGGTTCTAAGGGGGCAGGGAGTGGCTACACCTTC.

This clone was counted between two and nine times. The rearrangement joins TRBV4-2 to TRBJ2-1; a weak D match, TRBD2 (6 bases). Germline V gene data show CDR1 as LGHNA and CDR2 as YNFKEQ. V dropped 0 bases and J dropped 1 base, with 13 bases sitting between them. CDR3 length equals 17 residues. CDR3 in DNA: TGTGCCAGCAGCCAAGAAATGGCAGGGACTTCCTACAATGAGCAGTTCTTC. It codes for CASSQEMAGTSYNEQFF.

The CDR3 reads CASSLLALSYNEQFF. In DNA form, the CDR3 reads TGTGCCAGCAGTCTACTAGCGCTTTCCTACAATGAGCAGTTCTTC. This chain links TRBV6-2 or TRBV6-3 with TRBJ2-1; 7 bases match TRBD2. Germline V gene sequence: CDR1 MNHEY, CDR2 SVGEGT. The CDR3 is 15 amino acids. Trimming at V came to 5 bases and at J to 1 base, leaving 5 bases not matched to a gene.

The chain employs TRBV10-3 and TRBJ2-6; 8 positions match TRBD1. Germline values: CDR1 ENHRY, CDR2 SYGVKD. There are 17 residues in the CDR3. The ends lost 6 bases at V and 0 bases at J; junction bases unmatched: 7. The CDR3 DNA follows: TGTGCCATCAGGCCGGACAGGGCTAGCTCTGGGGCCAACGTCCTGACTTTC. Its translation is CAIRPDRASSGANVLTF.

V gene TRBV6-5 combines with J gene TRBJ2-2; 8 bases align to TRBD1. Germline CDR1 and CDR2: MNHEY and SVGAGI. The CDR3 loop spans 16 amino acids. Germline trimming cut 2 bases from V and 4 bases from J; bases unmatched to any gene: 6. CDR3 nucleotides: TGTGCCAGCAGTTACCGCCCCGGACAGGGCACCGGGGAGCTGTTTTTT. It yields the protein CASSYRPGQGTGELFF.

The chain uses TRBV7-9 and TRBJ1-2; possibly TRBD1 for D (6 bases). The CDR3 totals 15 residues. Germline V lookup: CDR1 SEHNR, CDR2 FQNEAQ (reference sequence). Trimming pared 5 bases from V and 3 bases from J, leaving 16 bases between. CDR3 residues: CASSAKQGWDYGYTF. CDR3 sequence (DNA): TGTGCCAGCAGCGCCAAACAGGGCTGGGACTATGGCTACACCTTC.

The chain carries TRBV5-1 and TRBJ1-1; D is ambiguous. The CDR3 loop spans 14 amino acids. CDR1 is SGHRS and CDR2 is YFSETQ in the germline V gene. Trimming left V 0 bases short and J 1 base short, with 7 bases between. CDR3 sequence reads: CASSLGHKNTEAFF. CDR3 DNA: TGCGCCAGCAGCTTGGGACACAAGAACACTGAAGCTTTCTTT.

V and J are TRBV18 and TRBJ2-5, with 8 bases matching TRBD2. The CDR3 totals 16 residues. Germline V gene lookup returns CDR1 KGHSH and CDR2 LQKENI. Germline trimming cut 2 bases from V and 4 bases from J; bases unmatched to any gene: 9. The CDR3 region has the DNA TGTGCCAGCTCACCAATAAACACCGGGGGGGCAGAGACCCAGTACTTC. It specifies CASSPINTGGAETQYF.

The chain carries TRBV21-1 and TRBJ2-2; TRBD1 is the table's D call and was not checked against the DNA. TRBV21-1 is a listed pseudogene. This CDR3 comprises 15 residues. The CDR3 nucleotides are TGTGCCAGCAGCGAGAGGACAGGGCGCGCCGGGGAGCTGTTTTTT. Its translation is CASSERTGRAGELFF.

This chain links TRBV10-3 with TRBJ2-7, with 8 positions matching TRBD1. The CDR3 is made up of 12 amino acids. Trimming took 5 bases from V and 5 from J; bases not matched to a gene: 2. Germline V lookup: CDR1 ENHRY, CDR2 SYGVKD. CDR3 DNA sequence: TGTGCCATCAGTTTACAGGGGGACGAGCAGTACTTC. This encodes CAISLQGDEQYF.

The V and J genes are TRBV11-2 and TRBJ2-5, with TRBD2 as a possible D gene (6 bases). Trimming stripped 8 bases from V and 4 bases from J, with 14 bases between. The CDR3 is 13 amino acids. From germline, CDR1 is SGHAT and CDR2 FQNNGV. CDR3 bases: TGTGCCAGCGGGCGGGACCCCGGAGAGACCCAGTACTTC. The encoded protein is CASGRDPGETQYF.

This clone was seen a few times. The rearrangement links TRBV3-1 (or the pseudogene TRBV3-2) to TRBJ2-7; perhaps TRBD2 as D (5 bases). The germline V gene encodes CDR1 LGHDT and CDR2 YNNKEL (reference sequence). V lost 8 bases, J lost 3 bases, and 23 bases lay in between. The CDR3 is made up of 16 amino acids. The CDR3 DNA reads TGTGCCAGCCAAGACCCCTCGGGAAACCACGACTACGAGCAGTACTTC. Its translation: CASQDPSGNHDYEQYF.